The 4 T cell receptor beta chains listed next were all sequenced from one sample in a study of T cell changes during pregnancy in multiple sclerosis (dated by TCRdb to between 2017 and 2020). Libraries were built with the immunoSEQ multiplex PCR assay. TCRdb took over this immuneACCESS table, retaining in-frame rearrangements with V and J assigned. Such tables are incomplete; in checked studies, under half of the missing clones stem from an unresolved V gene, and the remainder is unexplained. For this sample there are 60,000 to 70,000 clones; roughly 91% appear just once. The ten largest clones take up about 2.2% of the sample. The specimen was peripheral blood, collected in the third trimester of pregnancy. The receptor source for this set is a female donor in good health, enrolled as a control in a pregnancy study.

The V and J genes are TRBV19 and TRBJ1-6; 8 bases line up with TRBD1. V lost 6 bases to trimming and J lost 6 bases; unmatched junction nucleotides: 1. Per germline, CDR1 LNHDA and CDR2 SQIVND (reference sequence). The CDR3 extends over 13 amino acids. CDR3 region: CASSGQGNSPLHF. The CDR3 region has the DNA TGTGCCAGTAGCGGACAGGGTAATTCACCCCTCCACTTT.

This clone is a singleton in its sample. Its ends do not fully match the called genes, so a read error is possible. The CDR3 sequence: CASSKLGDTGKLFF. The CDR3, as DNA: TGTGCCAGCAGTAAACTAGGGGACACCGGGAAGCTGTTTTTT. The chain combines TRBV28 with TRBJ2-2; weak D call: TRBD1 (6 bases). Per the germline V gene, CDR1 is MDHEN and CDR2 is SYDVKM. This CDR3 spans 14 amino acids.

The chain couples TRBV4-2 to TRBJ2-1; D is undetermined. The germline gives CDR1 LGHNA, CDR2 YNFKEQ. CDR3 length equals 15 residues. V gave up 0 bases and J gave up 7 bases, with 13 bases separating them. CDR3 sequence (DNA): TGTGCCAGCAGCCAAGAAAGAGTGTGGGCGAATGAGCAGTTCTTC. Residues: CASSQERVWANEQFF.

The chain combines TRBV6-1 with TRBJ1-3; 9 nucleotides line up with TRBD1. CDR1 and CDR2 from the germline V gene are MNHNS and SASEGT. This CDR3 region has 14 residues. With V trimmed by 5 bases and J by 9 bases, 8 bases remained unmatched. CDR3 nucleotides: TGTGCCAGCAGTCGGGGACAGGGAGTATCCACCATATATTTT. Protein: CASSRGQGVSTIYF.